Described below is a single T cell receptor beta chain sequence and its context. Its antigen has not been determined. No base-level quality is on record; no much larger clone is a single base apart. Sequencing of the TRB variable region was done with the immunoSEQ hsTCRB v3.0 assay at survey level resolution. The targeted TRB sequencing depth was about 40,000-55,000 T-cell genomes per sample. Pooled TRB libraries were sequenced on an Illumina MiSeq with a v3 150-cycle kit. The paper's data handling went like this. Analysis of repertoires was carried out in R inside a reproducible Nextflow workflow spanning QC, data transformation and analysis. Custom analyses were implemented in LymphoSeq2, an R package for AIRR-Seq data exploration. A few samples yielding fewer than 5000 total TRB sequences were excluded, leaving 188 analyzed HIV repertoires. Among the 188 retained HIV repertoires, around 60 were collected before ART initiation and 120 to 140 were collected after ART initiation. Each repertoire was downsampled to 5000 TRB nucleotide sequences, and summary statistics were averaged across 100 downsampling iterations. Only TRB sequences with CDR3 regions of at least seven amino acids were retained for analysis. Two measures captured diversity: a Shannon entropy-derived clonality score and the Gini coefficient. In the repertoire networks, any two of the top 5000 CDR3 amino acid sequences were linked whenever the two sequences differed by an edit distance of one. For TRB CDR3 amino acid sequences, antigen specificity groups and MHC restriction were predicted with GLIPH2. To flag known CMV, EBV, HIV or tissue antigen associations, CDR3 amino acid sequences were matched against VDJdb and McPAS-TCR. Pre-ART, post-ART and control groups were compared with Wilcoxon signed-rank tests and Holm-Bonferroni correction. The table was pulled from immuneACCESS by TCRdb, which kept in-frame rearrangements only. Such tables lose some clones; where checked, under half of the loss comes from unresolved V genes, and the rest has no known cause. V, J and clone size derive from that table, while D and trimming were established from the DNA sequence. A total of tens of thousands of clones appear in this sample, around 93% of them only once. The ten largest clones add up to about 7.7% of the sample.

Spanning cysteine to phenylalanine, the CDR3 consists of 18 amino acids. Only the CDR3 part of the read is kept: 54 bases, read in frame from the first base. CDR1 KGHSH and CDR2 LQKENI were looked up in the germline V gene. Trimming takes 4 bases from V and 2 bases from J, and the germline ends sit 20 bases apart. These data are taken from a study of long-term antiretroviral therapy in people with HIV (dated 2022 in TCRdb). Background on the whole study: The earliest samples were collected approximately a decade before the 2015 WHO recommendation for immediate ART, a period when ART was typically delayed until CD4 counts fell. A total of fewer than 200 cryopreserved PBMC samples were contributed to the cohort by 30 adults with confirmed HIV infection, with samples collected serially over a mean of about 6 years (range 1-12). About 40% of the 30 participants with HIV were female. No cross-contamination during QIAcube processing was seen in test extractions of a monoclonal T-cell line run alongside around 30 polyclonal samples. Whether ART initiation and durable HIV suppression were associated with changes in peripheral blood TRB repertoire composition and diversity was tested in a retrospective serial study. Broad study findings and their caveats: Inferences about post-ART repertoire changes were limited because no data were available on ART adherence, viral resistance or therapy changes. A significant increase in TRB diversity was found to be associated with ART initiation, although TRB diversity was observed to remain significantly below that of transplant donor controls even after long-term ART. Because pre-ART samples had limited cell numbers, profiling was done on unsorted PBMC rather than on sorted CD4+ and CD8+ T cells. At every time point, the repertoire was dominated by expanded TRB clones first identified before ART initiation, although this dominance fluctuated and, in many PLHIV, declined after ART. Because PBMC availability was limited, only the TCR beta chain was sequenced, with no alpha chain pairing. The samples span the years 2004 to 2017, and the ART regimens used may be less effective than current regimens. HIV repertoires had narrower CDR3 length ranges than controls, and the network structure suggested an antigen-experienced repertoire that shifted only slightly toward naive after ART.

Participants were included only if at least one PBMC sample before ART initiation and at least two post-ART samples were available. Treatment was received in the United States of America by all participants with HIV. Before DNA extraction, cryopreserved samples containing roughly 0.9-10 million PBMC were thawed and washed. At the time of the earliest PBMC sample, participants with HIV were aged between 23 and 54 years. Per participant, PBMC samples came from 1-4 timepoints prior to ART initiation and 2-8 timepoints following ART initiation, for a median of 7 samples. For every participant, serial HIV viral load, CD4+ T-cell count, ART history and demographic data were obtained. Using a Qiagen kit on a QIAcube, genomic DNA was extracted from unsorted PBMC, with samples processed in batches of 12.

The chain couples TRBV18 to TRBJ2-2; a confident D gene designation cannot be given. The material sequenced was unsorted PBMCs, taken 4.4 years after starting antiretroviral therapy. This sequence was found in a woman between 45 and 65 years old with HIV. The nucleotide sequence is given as TGTGCCAGCTCACGAGCGAGGCTCACTCCTAATAACACCGGGGAGCTGTTTTTT. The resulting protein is CASSRARLTPNNTGELFF.